The 29 T cell receptor beta chains below come from one sample, sequenced in a study of blood T cell repertoires in COVID-19. TCRdb keeps only in-frame clones here, not all; method: immunoSEQ multiplex PCR. This sample has 250,000 to 300,000 clones; 86% occur once, and the top ten carry around 13%. The sequenced sample consisted of peripheral blood. The receptors derive from a woman in her 70s with COVID-19, enrolled during active disease.

The gene calls are TRBV11-2 and TRBJ2-3; perhaps TRBD1 as D (5 bases). V gave up 4 bases and J gave up 2 bases, with 10 bases separating them. This CDR3 has 14 residues. Germline V lookup: CDR1 SGHAT, CDR2 FQNNGV. CDR3 DNA sequence: TGTGCCAGCAGCTCCACAGGCCCCACAGATACGCAGTATTTT. It yields the protein CASSSTGPTDTQYF.

This clone was seen a single time. The genes are TRBV14 and TRBJ2-5; 7 bases are a match to TRBD1. V was clipped by 6 bases and J by 3 bases; unmatched bases: 7. The CDR3 runs 14 residues. The V gene's germline CDR1 is SGHDN and CDR2 FVKESK. CDR3 nucleotide sequence: TGTGCCAGCAGACCTACAGGGGCCGAAGAGACCCAGTACTTC. Encoded protein: CASRPTGAEETQYF.

This chain connects TRBV18 to TRBJ2-5; 8 bases are a match to TRBD1. Germline V gene sequence: CDR1 KGHSH, CDR2 LQKENI. V trimming: 5 bases; J trimming: 3 bases; junction bases outside the gene matches: 5. This CDR3 contains 14 residues. The CDR3 protein is CASSIWGQEETQYF. In DNA form, the CDR3 reads TGTGCCAGCTCAATTTGGGGACAGGAAGAGACCCAGTACTTC. Full variable domain (outside the CDR3, taken from reference TRBV18 and TRBJ2-5): NAGVMQNPRHLVRRRGQEARLRCSPMKGHSHVYWYRQLPEEGLKFMVYLQKENIIDESGMPKERFSAEFPKEGPSILRIQQVVRGDSAAYFCASSIWGQEETQYFGPGTRLLVL.

This chain joins TRBV18 and TRBJ1-2; tentative D call: TRBD1 (5 bases). Trimming took 3 bases from V and 5 from J, leaving 16 bases between them. The CDR3 extends over 15 amino acids. CDR1 and CDR2 (germline): KGHSH, LQKENI. This chain's CDR3 is CASSPYRQTDYGYTF. For the CDR3, the DNA is TGTGCCAGCTCACCCTACAGACAGACGGATTATGGCTACACCTTC.

The rearrangement links TRBV7-9 to TRBJ2-7, with D possibly being TRBD2 (6 bases). This CDR3 is built from 14 residues. Looked up from germline, CDR1 is SEHNR and CDR2 is FQNEAQ (reference sequence). Deletions cut 5 bases from V and 4 bases from J, with 15 bases between. The chain's CDR3 is CASSPTFGGYEQYF. The CDR3 bases are TGTGCCAGCAGCCCGACTTTTGGGGGGTACGAGCAGTACTTC.

V gene TRBV6-2 or TRBV6-3 combines with J gene TRBJ2-2, with D perhaps matching TRBD1 (5 bases). V was cut by 2 bases and J by 3 bases, with 16 bases left in between. CDR3 length: 17 amino acids. CDR1 MNHEY and CDR2 SVGEGT come from the germline V gene. The CDR3 reads CASSYKDWGADTGELFF. The DNA of the CDR3 is TGTGCCAGCAGTTACAAGGATTGGGGCGCGGACACCGGGGAGCTGTTTTTT.

This clone has just a few counts. The chain carries TRBV5-6 and TRBJ1-1; no clear D. The CDR3 spans 13 residues. Germline V gene data show CDR1 as SGHDT and CDR2 as YYEEEE. V was cut by 4 bases and J by 8 bases, with 15 bases left in between. CDR3: CASSPGGGLEAFF. For the CDR3, the DNA is TGTGCCAGCAGCCCCGGCGGAGGATTGGAAGCTTTCTTT.

A few counts support this clone. CDR3 in DNA: TGTGCCAGCAGTTTGGGACAGGGGAAGGGTCACACCTTC. Its translation is CASSLGQGKGHTF. The chain employs TRBV2 and TRBJ1-2, with 10 nucleotides matching TRBD1. J gave up 12 bases and V 5 bases, and 9 bases lay outside the gene matches. CDR3 size: 13 residues. CDR1 and CDR2 from the germline V gene are SNHLY and FYNNEI.

This chain joins TRBV7-2 and TRBJ1-6; D perhaps matches TRBD1 (5 bases). This CDR3 spans 16 amino acids. V dropped 1 base and J dropped 6 bases, with 13 bases sitting between them. Germline V lookup: CDR1 SGHTA, CDR2 FQGNSA. The CDR3 DNA is TGTGCCAGCAGCTTAGGACCAGGGTCGGGTAATTCACCCCTCCACTTT. Encoded protein: CASSLGPGSGNSPLHF.

This chain connects TRBV28 to TRBJ1-3, with TRBD1 matching 9 bases. V lost 6 bases and J lost 9; bases outside the gene matches: 6. Germline CDR1 and CDR2: MDHEN and SYDVKM. The CDR3 spans 13 residues. The CDR3 loop reads CASSSETGGTIYF. In DNA form, the CDR3 reads TGTGCCAGCAGCTCAGAGACAGGGGGCACCATATATTTT.

The rearrangement joins TRBV19 to TRBJ2-7; weak D call: TRBD1 (5 bases). Germline V gene data show CDR1 as LNHDA and CDR2 as SQIVND (reference sequence). The ends were cut back, 2 bases at V and 2 bases at J, with 10 bases in the middle. The CDR3 runs 14 residues. CDR3 amino acids: CASSIIDSPYEQYF. In nucleotides, the CDR3 is TGTGCCAGTAGTATAATCGACAGTCCCTACGAGCAGTACTTC.

The V and J genes are TRBV11-2 and TRBJ2-7; TRBD2 matches at 13 bases. From germline, CDR1 is SGHAT and CDR2 FQNNGV. The V and J ends lost 5 bases and 4 bases, in that order; junction bases with no gene match: 8. This CDR3 has 16 amino acids. The CDR3 nucleotides read TGTGCCAGCAGCCCAGGGACTAGCGGGGCCAGGTACGAGCAGTACTTC. It codes for CASSPGTSGARYEQYF.

This clone was recorded once. The chain is built from TRBV6-1 and TRBJ2-5; TRBD1 is a possible D gene (6 bases). V was shortened by 3 bases and J by 7 bases, with 12 bases between the two germline ends. In germline, CDR1 is MNHNS, CDR2 SASEGT. The length of the CDR3 is 13 residues. The CDR3 sequence is CASSDRGTGTQYF. In DNA, the CDR3 is TGTGCCAGCAGTGACAGGGGTACCGGGACCCAGTACTTC.

This chain joins TRBV7-3 and TRBJ2-1; 9 positions agree with TRBD1. J lost 7 bases, V lost 3 bases, and 1 base had no gene match. CDR3 length: 13 residues. Germline assignment: CDR1 SGHTA and CDR2 FQGTGA. Here the CDR3 reads CASSLGTGNEQFF. CDR3 in DNA: TGTGCCAGCAGCTTGGGGACAGGGAATGAGCAGTTCTTC. The variable domain in full, completed from reference TRBV7-3 and TRBJ2-1, reads GAGVSQTPSNKVTEKGKYVELRCDPISGHTALYWYRQSLGQGPEFLIYFQGTGAADDSGLPNDRFFAVRPEGSVSTLKIQRTERGDSAVYLCASSLGTGNEQFFGPGTRLTVL.

The chain joins TRBV6-2 or TRBV6-3 to TRBJ2-7, with TRBD2 identical over 15 bases. This CDR3 spans 19 amino acids. Germline V gives CDR1 MNHEY, CDR2 SVGEGT. V trimming: 5 bases; J trimming: 2 bases; junction bases outside the gene matches: 13. The CDR3 region is CASSQTTGTSGGNPYEQYF. For the CDR3, the DNA is TGTGCCAGCAGTCAGACGACCGGGACTAGCGGGGGGAACCCCTACGAGCAGTACTTC.

The rearrangement joins TRBV27 to TRBJ2-3, with 10 bases identical to TRBD2. With 1 base clipped from V and 3 bases from J, the junction kept 7 bases outside the gene matches. This CDR3 has 17 residues. CDR1 is MNHEY, CDR2 SMNVEV, per germline (reference sequence). In DNA, the CDR3 is TGTGCCAGCAGTTTATACGCTAGCGGGGGTAAGACAGATACGCAGTATTTT. It is translated as CASSLYASGGKTDTQYF.

The chain is built from TRBV3-1 (or the pseudogene TRBV3-2) and TRBJ2-7; 8 bases are a match to TRBD2. This CDR3 has 17 residues. Germline trimming cut 3 bases from V and 3 bases from J; bases unmatched to any gene: 13. In germline, CDR1 is LGHDT, CDR2 YNNKEL (reference sequence). CDR3 sequence (DNA): TGTGCCAGCAGCCACGGGGGGGGAGAGTACTACGACTACGAGCAGTACTTC. Translated: CASSHGGGEYYDYEQYF.

The rearrangement uses TRBV27 and TRBJ1-1; D is uncertain. Germline CDR1 is MNHEY and CDR2 is SMNVEV (reference sequence). This CDR3 region has 15 residues. V lost 5 bases to trimming and J lost 1 base, with 14 bases between them. Written as DNA, the CDR3 is TGTGCCAGCAGTCCCGAATACACGGGGAACACTGAAGCTTTCTTT. This gives the protein CASSPEYTGNTEAFF.

This chain joins TRBV5-8 and TRBJ2-1; maybe TRBD2 (6 bases). The CDR3 sequence is 13 residues long. Germline V lookup: CDR1 SGHTS, CDR2 YDEGEE. Deletions cut 1 base from V and 9 bases from J, with 11 bases between. The CDR3 protein is CASSLTPGGEQFF. CDR3 in DNA: TGTGCCAGCAGCTTGACGCCCGGGGGTGAGCAGTTCTTC. The variable domain in full, with the rest retrieved from reference TRBV5-8 and TRBJ2-1, is EAGVTQSPTHLIKTRGQQATLRCSPISGHTSVYWYQQALGLGLQFLLWYDEGEERNRGNFPPRFSGRQFPNYSSELNVNALELEDSALYLCASSLTPGGEQFFGPGTRLTVL.

This chain connects TRBV19 to TRBJ2-2, with 11 bases identical to TRBD1. Germline-derived CDR1 and CDR2 are LNHDA and SQIVND (reference sequence). J was trimmed by 7 bases and V by 4 bases; bases with no gene match: 5. This CDR3 has 15 amino acids. Here the CDR3 DNA reads TGTGCCAGTAGTAGCCGGGACAGGGGGTTCGGGGAGCTGTTTTTT. Protein: CASSSRDRGFGELFF.

This chain joins TRBV5-1 and TRBJ1-4; 7 bases align to TRBD1. The germline CDR1 and CDR2 sequences are SGHRS and YFSETQ. This CDR3 has 15 residues. V dropped 4 bases and J dropped 6; count of bases not matched to a gene: 9. CDR3: CASSDPRDSYEKLFF. The CDR3 DNA reads TGCGCCAGCAGCGACCCCCGGGACAGTTATGAAAAACTGTTTTTT.

The chain carries TRBV15 and TRBJ2-6; weak D call: TRBD2 (6 bases). Germline V CDR1 and CDR2: LNHNV, YYDKDF (reference sequence). Between the trimmed V and J ends, which lost 0 bases and 2 bases, there was a span of 11 bases. The CDR3 consists of 17 residues. The CDR3 sequence: CATSRDRDSPGANVLTF. In nucleotides, the CDR3 is TGTGCCACCAGCAGAGATCGGGACTCGCCTGGGGCCAACGTCCTGACTTTC.

This clone has more than one count but fewer than ten. This chain joins TRBV18 and TRBJ1-2, with 8 positions matching TRBD1. The CDR3 is made up of 14 amino acids. The V gene end was trimmed by 3 bases and the J gene end by 6 bases; junction bases not matched to a gene: 6. Germline values: CDR1 KGHSH, CDR2 LQKENI. The CDR3 DNA follows: TGTGCCAGCTCACCCGTGACAGGGGTGAATGGCTACACCTTC. It codes for CASSPVTGVNGYTF.

The chain is built from TRBV7-8 and TRBJ2-1; 12 bases match TRBD2. The germline V gene has CDR1 SGHVS and CDR2 FQNEAQ. V lost 4 bases and J lost 12; bases outside the gene matches: 10. The CDR3 runs 15 residues. Here the CDR3 reads CASSSTFLAGGRQFF. CDR3 nucleotide sequence: TGTGCCAGCAGCTCCACCTTTCTAGCGGGGGGGCGGCAGTTCTTC.

The chain uses TRBV2 and TRBJ2-5; D is ambiguous. V gave up 6 bases and J gave up 9 bases, with 11 bases separating them. The CDR3 runs 11 residues. Germline-derived CDR1 and CDR2 are SNHLY and FYNNEI. This CDR3 is CASRDLVPQYF. DNA of the CDR3: TGTGCCAGCAGAGACCTAGTTCCCCAGTACTTC.

The rearrangement joins TRBV7-9 to TRBJ2-1; tentatively, D is TRBD2 (5 bases). Germline V gives CDR1 SEHNR, CDR2 FQNEAQ (reference sequence). Trimming shortened V by 4 bases and J by 7 bases, and 11 bases separated the two germline ends. This CDR3 has 13 residues. The CDR3 coding sequence is TGTGCCAGCAGCTCCCCAGCGGCGAATGAGCAGTTCTTC. Its protein product is CASSSPAANEQFF.

This clone was observed a single time. This rearrangement joins TRBV27 to TRBJ1-6; 9 bases agree with TRBD1. The germline V gene has CDR1 MNHEY and CDR2 SMNVEV (reference sequence). V lost 3 bases and J lost 9; bases outside the gene matches: 6. The CDR3 is 15 residues long. CDR3 sequence reads: CASSLSQGAGSPLHF. The CDR3 bases are TGTGCCAGCAGTTTGTCACAGGGGGCGGGTTCACCCCTCCACTTT.

J is TRBJ2-6 and V is TRBV10-3, with D unresolved. This CDR3 region has 11 residues. Trimming removed 9 bases at V and 4 bases at J, with 4 bases between. Germline-derived CDR1 and CDR2 are ENHRY and SYGVKD. CDR3 sequence (DNA): TGTGCCATGTCGGGGGCCAACGTCCTGACTTTC. Its translation is CAMSGANVLTF.

CDR3 nucleotides: TGTGCCAGCAGTTTAGCGGTGAACAATCAGCCCCAGCATTTT. Protein product: CASSLAVNNQPQHF. The genes are TRBV28 and TRBJ1-5; no clear D gene. V dropped 2 bases and J dropped 3 bases, with 8 bases sitting between them. The CDR3 spans 14 residues. Germline CDR1 reads MDHEN; CDR2 reads SYDVKM.